The following is a T cell receptor beta chain sequence with its context. It lacks a known antigen. Qualities for individual bases were not recorded, and no much larger clone is one base off. The entry originates in a study of blood T cell repertoires in COVID-19 (dated by TCRdb to the early 2020s). Broadly, across the study: Samples covering the acute and convalescent phases of COVID-19 were provided by collaborators in the United States, Italy and Spain. The prospective study material was composed of cDNA or gDNA derived from T cells, B-cell-depleted T cells, or PBMCs. Deeply sampled blood TCRbeta repertoires from subjects exposed to, actively infected with, or recovered from COVID-19 were included in the dataset. A freely available public database, intended as a resource for researchers studying the immune response to SARS-CoV-2, is where the repertoires were released. The samples were drawn from two sources: the first 160 participants of the ongoing ImmuneRACE study, and 1,000 to 1,500 subjects contributed by 6 global collaborators. Nearly every sample came with metadata listing a de-identified subject ID, COVID-19 status, age in years and sex. Where available, HLA class I and class II types were obtained from metadata supplied by the sample provider rather than from assay-based typing. General conclusions and limits of the study: How much clinical and demographic metadata was included differed by source and by participant, and the metadata was provided uncurated.

The CDR3 numbers 16 residues from cysteine through phenylalanine. This entry keeps only the CDR3 DNA: 48 bases, framed from base 1. From a lookup of the germline V gene, CDR1 and CDR2 are SNHLY and FYNNEI. V sheds 1 base and J sheds 6 bases, leaving 17 bases between their ends. Another Seattle source contributed samples from volunteer blood donors who had recovered from COVID-19. Each collaborating institution followed its own protocols to collect whole blood in K2EDTA tubes. For TCRbeta analysis, collaborators shipped samples in one of three forms: frozen whole blood, isolated PBMCs, or DNA extracted from either of those sample types. TCRbeta CDR3 regions were amplified from genomic DNA by means of the immunoSEQ Assay, a bias-controlled multiplex PCR. As for the original processing: Within the assay, amplification of reference gene primers was used to estimate how many nucleated cells each sample contained. To quantify the absolute abundance of each unique TCRbeta CDR3 rearrangement, sequence reads were collapsed and filtered. For each sample, productive Simpson clonality was calculated by taking the square root of Simpson's diversity index across productive rearrangements. Here the immuneACCESS table is served through TCRdb, limited to in-frame sequences with V and J called. Missing clones are a known gap in these copies; in checked studies unresolved V genes cover under half, and the rest lacks a known reason. V, J and clone size reflect that table, while D and trimming were determined from the DNA. The sample table holds nearly 200,000 clones, of which about 88% were seen once. The ten biggest clones cover roughly 6% of the sample.

The specimen sequenced was peripheral blood. In this chain, TRBV2 is recombined with TRBJ2-3; a weak D assignment points to TRBD2 (6 bases agree). This clonotype originated in a woman aged 40 to 55 who had recovered from COVID-19. The CDR3 protein: CASSEDGPGAQDTQYF. The DNA sequence is given as TGTGCCAGCAGTGAAGACGGGCCGGGAGCGCAGGATACGCAGTATTTT.